This record looks at one T cell receptor (beta chain) sequence and its context. Study members were between about 18 and 100 years old and lived in 20 to 30 US regions. Participants' own reports of clinical history determined their cohort assignment. Cohort 3 donors were reported recovered after two negative PCRs, clearance, or symptom resolution. Germline V CDR1 and CDR2: MNHEY, SMNVEV (reference sequence). CDR3 length: 16 residues. V was trimmed by 6 bases and J by 1 base, leaving 18 bases between them. The data were obtained in a study of blood T cell repertoires in COVID-19. The authors' processing: Nucleated cell counts were estimated from reference gene primer amplification. The protocol was immunoSEQ multiplex PCR, while the TCRdb copy is restricted to in-frame clones and leaves out a portion. From that table come the V and J calls and clone size; the DNA was used to work out D and trimming. This sample has fewer than 350,000 clones, with about 85% found just once.

The V gene is TRBV27, the J gene TRBJ1-1; weak D call: TRBD1 (6 bases). The specimen was PBMCs or T cells enriched from blood (not recorded which). This clonotype was sampled from a woman between 45 and 65 years old who had recovered from COVID-19. The CDR3 DNA reads TGTGCCAGCAGGACCGTAGGACAGATGTGGAACACTGAAGCTTTCTTT. Residues: CASRTVGQMWNTEAFF.